The clone carrying this TCR beta chain appeared a few times. Its matching antigen is unknown. Germline loops: CDR1 SGHTA, CDR2 FQGNSA. Losses at the gene ends were 6 bases for V and 8 bases for J; bases not matched to a gene: 9. CDR3 length equals 15 residues. The data are from a study of vaccination and CD4 T cells after COVID-19. Study information: Blood was drawn a median around 73 days post second dose, range 14 to 241. Control cultures used a CEFX viral epitope pool, an HIV-1 Nef peptide pool, or no peptide.

Treatment noted: 10-day PBMC culture with coronavirus spike peptide pools or control peptides (ViraFEST assay). Prior to the COVID-19 pandemic (2011-2018), the unexposed donor's CD4+ T cells were collected. Negative selection was the method that isolated CD4+ T cells after less than eleven days of culture. Sequence data for DNA of cultured CD4+ T cells were generated by the Oncomine TCR Beta short-read assay. Genomic DNA extraction was carried out from cultured CD4+ T cells. TCRdb ran MiXCR on the PCR reads and lists one entry per CDR3 protein. The sample shows about 2,800 distinct CDR3 sequences, 35% to 50% of them seen only once.

The V gene is TRBV7-2, the J gene TRBJ1-6; 8 nucleotides line up with TRBD1. Sequenced material: CD4+ T cells from blood, cultured in vitro. This TCR derives from a human donor in good health. Here the CDR3 DNA reads TGTGCCAGCAGAAATGGGGACAGGCCGCATTCACCCCTCCACTTT. Translating gives CASRNGDRPHSPLHF.